This TCR beta chain originates from a study of T cell responses to AZD1222 COVID-19 vaccine. The protocol was immunoSEQ multiplex PCR, while the TCRdb copy is restricted to in-frame clones and leaves out a portion. The sample lists around 79,000 clones; around 88% were seen once. CDR1 is SGHNT, CDR2 YENEEA, per germline. The CDR3 is 12 amino acids. The germline V and J ends were trimmed by 0 bases and 6 bases, with 2 bases remaining between them. Points on this clone: Antigen unknown.

Study-wide findings and caveats: Receipt of two AZD1222 doses was followed by a rise in Spike-specific TCR breadth and depth.

Sequencing used peripheral blood, obtained on day 0 of AZD1222 vaccination. The chain couples TRBV11-3 to TRBJ2-2, with unresolved D. This receptor was identified in an adult in good health. The CDR3 nucleotides read TGTGCCAGCAGCTTAGAGGCCGGGGAGCTGTTTTTT. Protein: CASSLEAGELFF.